This entry lists 23 T cell receptor beta chains sequenced from one sample in a study of T cell repertoires in cytomegalovirus infection. TCRdb recomputed calls from the reads with MiXCR, one row per CDR3 protein. The data contain fewer than 1,000,000 distinct CDR3 sequences, around 30% of them singletons. Their specific antigens are unknown. Sequenced material: cultured CD8+ T cells from PBMCs, taken from culture after CMV antigen stimulation. The receptors derive from a human donor in good health (CMV status not recorded). Some clones in this sample may be carry-over from other donors' samples.

The rearrangement links TRBV7-2 to TRBJ2-5, with D possibly TRBD1 on 6 matching bases. Germline V CDR1 and CDR2: SGHTA, FQGNSA. The CDR3 covers 14 residues. Trimming left V 5 bases short and J 2 bases short, with 12 bases between. CDR3: CASSPGHQQETQYF. The CDR3 region has the DNA TGTGCCAGCAGCCCGGGACACCAACAAGAGACCCAGTACTTC.

This clonotype turned up a few times. The J gene is TRBJ1-6, the V gene TRBV11-2; unclear D gene. Germline values: CDR1 SGHAT, CDR2 FQNNGV. The CDR3 spans 15 residues. Trimming left V 7 bases short and J 9 bases short, with 19 bases between. The CDR3 DNA follows: TGTGCCAGCACCCCCGGGGAATTTATCGCTTCACCCCTCCACTTT. Amino acids: CASTPGEFIASPLHF.

J is TRBJ1-2 and V is TRBV27; D remains ambiguous. CDR1 and CDR2 from the germline V gene are MNHEY and SMNVEV (reference sequence). This CDR3 has 15 amino acids. V was cut by 3 bases and J by 6 bases, with 17 bases left in between. CDR3 DNA: TGTGCCAGCAGTTTCTCCCGATCCAGGTTGAATGGCTACACCTTC. Translation gives CASSFSRSRLNGYTF.

The V call is TRBV5-6, the J call TRBJ1-5, with D uncertain. Between the trimmed V and J ends, which lost 2 bases and 3 bases, there was a span of 12 bases. CDR1 and CDR2 from the germline V gene are SGHDT and YYEEEE. The CDR3 spans 15 residues. The CDR3 DNA sequence: TGTGCCAGCAGCTTCGGGTCGGACTCCAATCAGCCCCAGCATTTT. It translates to CASSFGSDSNQPQHF.

The rearrangement joins TRBV24-1 to TRBJ2-1; 9 bases are a match to TRBD1. CDR3 length: 14 residues. Germline-derived CDR1 and CDR2 are KGHDR and SFDVKD. The V segment lost 7 bases and the J segment 8 bases; nucleotides outside the gene matches: 8. The CDR3 coding sequence is TGTGCCACCAGACCGGACAGGGGTCGGGATGAGCAGTTCTTC. This encodes CATRPDRGRDEQFF.

CDR3 nucleotides: TGTGCCAGCAGTTACCCCATACAAGACACCGGGGAGCTGTTTTTT. Translation gives CASSYPIQDTGELFF. The chain employs TRBV6-6 and TRBJ2-2; D is unresolved. V was cut by 2 bases and J by 3 bases, with 10 bases left in between. This CDR3 is built from 15 residues. Germline V CDR1 and CDR2: MNHNY, SVGAGI (reference sequence).

A few counts support this clonotype. With a much larger clone just one base away, this may be a read error. The rearrangement links TRBV6-1 to TRBJ1-1; D is ambiguous. CDR3 length equals 11 residues. Germline CDR1 and CDR2: MNHNS and SASEGT. The germline V and J ends were trimmed by 7 bases and 1 base, with 4 bases remaining between them. CDR3 region: CASIWNTEAFF. The CDR3 coding sequence is TGTGCCAGCATTTGGAACACTGAAGCTTTCTTT.

In this sample, this clonotype turned up many times. The chain couples TRBV6-6 to TRBJ1-1; tentative D call: TRBD1 (6 bases). Germline V gives CDR1 MNHNY, CDR2 SVGAGI (reference sequence). This CDR3 spans 17 amino acids. V was trimmed by 5 bases and J by 3 bases, leaving 22 bases between them. The CDR3 loop reads CASSLPEQGLLDTEAFF. DNA for the CDR3: TGTGCCAGCAGTCTCCCCGAACAGGGTCTGTTGGACACTGAAGCTTTCTTT.

This clonotype showed up just a few times. V and J are TRBV29-1 and TRBJ2-1; TRBD2 might be the D (7 bases). CDR3 length: 14 amino acids. V was shortened by 2 bases and J by 4 bases, with 12 bases between the two germline ends. The germline V gene encodes CDR1 SQVTM and CDR2 ANQGSEA. CDR3 sequence reads: CSVERGAGYNEQFF. CDR3 coding DNA: TGCAGCGTTGAACGGGGGGCGGGATACAATGAGCAGTTCTTC.

This clonotype was recorded at least ten times. The chain employs TRBV7-6 and TRBJ2-1; the match to TRBD2 covers 9 bases. The CDR3 runs 16 residues. V trimming: 2 bases; J trimming: 7 bases; junction bases outside the gene matches: 9. Germline V gives CDR1 SGHVS, CDR2 FNYEAQ. This chain's CDR3 is CASSLLAGDLRNEQFF. The DNA of the CDR3 is TGTGCCAGCAGCTTATTAGCGGGAGACCTTAGGAATGAGCAGTTCTTC.

The chain uses TRBV11-2 and TRBJ2-7; no reliable D call. From germline, CDR1 is SGHAT and CDR2 FQNNGV. The CDR3 runs to 11 residues. With 10 bases removed from V and 13 bases from J, the gap between germline ends came to 20 bases. CDR3 loop: CANPGRKARYV. The CDR3 DNA reads TGTGCCAACCCCGGACGGAAAGCTCGATACGTC.

The V and J genes are TRBV7-8 and TRBJ2-6; D is perhaps TRBD1 or TRBD2 (5 bases each). This CDR3 is built from 18 residues. V lost 5 bases and J 0 bases, leaving 17 bases between the germline ends. CDR1 and CDR2 (germline): SGHVS, FQNEAQ. CDR3 sequence reads: CASSLLGPQLSGANVLTF. CDR3 bases: TGTGCCAGCAGCCTTTTGGGACCGCAACTCTCTGGGGCCAACGTCCTGACTTTC. The variable domain in full, completed from reference TRBV7-8 and TRBJ2-6, reads GAGVSQSPRYKVAKRGQDVALRCDPISGHVSLFWYQQALGQGPEFLTYFQNEAQLDKSGLPSDRFFAERPEGSVSTLKIQRTQQEDSAVYLCASSLLGPQLSGANVLTFGAGSRLTVL.

The chain employs TRBV7-9 and TRBJ1-2; D remains ambiguous. V dropped 3 bases and J dropped 0 bases, with 11 bases sitting between them. This CDR3 has 15 residues. Germline lookup yields CDR1 SEHNR and CDR2 FQNEAQ (reference sequence). The CDR3 DNA follows: TGTGCCAGCAGCTTTAGCGGGAACCCTAACTATGGCTACACCTTC. Translation: CASSFSGNPNYGYTF.

V is TRBV10-3 and J is TRBJ2-5, with 9 bases fitting TRBD1. The CDR3 extends over 14 amino acids. Trimming took 8 bases from V and 2 from J; bases not matched to a gene: 6. Germline CDR1 is ENHRY and CDR2 is SYGVKD. CDR3 protein: CAIAQGAFQETQYF. The CDR3 DNA sequence: TGTGCCATCGCACAGGGGGCATTTCAAGAGACCCAGTACTTC.

This clonotype showed up just a few times. V gene TRBV7-6 combines with J gene TRBJ2-7, with D perhaps TRBD1 or TRBD2 (5 bases each). Trimming left V 1 base short and J 5 bases short, with 15 bases between. The germline gives CDR1 SGHVS, CDR2 FNYEAQ. The CDR3 length is 15 residues. The CDR3 region is CASSLGGTSWDEQYF. The CDR3 DNA follows: TGTGCCAGCAGCTTAGGGGGGACCTCGTGGGACGAGCAGTACTTC.

V usage is TRBV2 and J usage is TRBJ2-7; D is ambiguous. Germline CDR1 reads SNHLY; CDR2 reads FYNNEI. Trimming shortened V by 2 bases and J by 2 bases, and 13 bases separated the two germline ends. This CDR3 contains 15 residues. As DNA, the CDR3 is TGTGCCAGCAGTGAATACCGGACCCCAACCTACGAGCAGTACTTC. Translating gives CASSEYRTPTYEQYF.

J is TRBJ1-1 and V is TRBV6-2 or TRBV6-3; D perhaps matches TRBD1 (6 bases). The CDR3 loop spans 14 amino acids. V gave up 3 bases and J gave up 5 bases, with 13 bases separating them. Germline V lookup: CDR1 MNHEY, CDR2 SVGEGT. The CDR3 DNA follows: TGTGCCAGCAGTTATACAGGGAGCGGAACTGAAGCTTTCTTT. Protein: CASSYTGSGTEAFF.

The table lists this clonotype with a few counts. The chain carries TRBV6-2 or TRBV6-3 and TRBJ2-1; 7 bases are a match to TRBD2. The V segment lost 5 bases and the J segment 8 bases; nucleotides outside the gene matches: 9. This CDR3 spans 14 amino acids. Germline-derived CDR1 and CDR2 are MNHEY and SVGEGT. DNA for the CDR3: TGTGCCAGCAGTAACGGGGACTACGGGGATGAGCAGTTCTTC. Translating gives CASSNGDYGDEQFF.

In its sample, this clonotype was seen many times. The rearrangement joins TRBV7-8 to TRBJ1-5; maybe TRBD1 (5 bases). The CDR3 contains 16 residues. The V end lost 4 bases, the J end lost 0 bases, and 13 bases lay between the germline ends. Germline V lookup: CDR1 SGHVS, CDR2 FQNEAQ. The CDR3 loop is CASSSGGRISNQPQHF. CDR3 bases: TGTGCCAGCAGCTCGGGGGGTCGGATTAGCAATCAGCCCCAGCATTTT.

This chain links TRBV3-1 with TRBJ1-1; no clear D. The CDR3 loop spans 14 amino acids. The germline V and J ends were trimmed by 0 bases and 5 bases, with 10 bases remaining between them. Looked up from germline, CDR1 is LGHDT and CDR2 is YNNKEL (reference sequence). The CDR3 DNA reads TGTGCCAGCAGCCAAGAGTGGCCCGGAACTGAAGCTTTCTTT. Its translation: CASSQEWPGTEAFF. Complete variable domain (other parts from reference TRBV3-1 and TRBJ1-1): DTAVSQTPKYLVTQMGNDKSIKCEQNLGHDTMYWYKQDSKKFLKIMFSYNNKELIINETVPNRFSPKSPDKAHLNLHINSLELGDSAVYFCASSQEWPGTEAFFGQGTRLTVV.

The chain has TRBV6-5 and TRBJ1-2; D not resolved. The CDR3 covers 15 residues. The V gene's germline CDR1 is MNHEY and CDR2 SVGAGI. V was cut by 4 bases and J by 0 bases, with 12 bases left in between. The chain's CDR3 is CASSSTGSANYGYTF. The CDR3 DNA reads as TGTGCCAGCAGTTCAACCGGATCAGCTAACTATGGCTACACCTTC.

This clonotype was picked up a small number of times. V and J are TRBV2 and TRBJ1-6; the match to TRBD1 covers 7 bases. This CDR3 region has 17 residues. Per germline, CDR1 SNHLY and CDR2 FYNNEI. V shed 3 bases, J shed 4 bases, and the junction held 9 bases outside the gene matches. CDR3 nucleotide sequence: TGTGCCAGCAGTGACCCAGAACCGGGACAGTATAATTCACCCCTCCACTTT. Its translation is CASSDPEPGQYNSPLHF.

This clonotype was picked up a small number of times. The chain links TRBV12-3 or TRBV12-4 to TRBJ2-5; TRBD2 is a possible D gene (5 bases). The CDR3 spans 15 residues. V lost 5 bases and J lost 2, with 15 bases in between. The CDR3 DNA reads TGTGCCAGCAGTCCTCGGGATTCCAGACAAGAGACCCAGTACTTC. Translation gives CASSPRDSRQETQYF.